This T cell receptor (beta chain) was sequenced during a study of cytotoxic CD8 clonotypes in ibrutinib-treated CLL. The overall study: An average of about 250,000 productive templates and about 100,000 productive rearrangements was obtained per sample.

CDR3 length equals 16 residues. The ends lost 4 bases at V and 2 bases at J; junction bases unmatched: 9. Per germline, CDR1 KGHSY and CDR2 FQNENV. This table comes from immunoSEQ multiplex PCR, and its TCRdb copy is limited to in-frame clones, with some not included. Among about 140,000 clones listed, around 81% were seen once. The receptor was derived from a human donor with chronic lymphocytic leukemia. This specimen was PBMCs, taken after 36 months of ibrutinib treatment. V gene TRBV16 combines with J gene TRBJ2-3; 7 bases align to TRBD1. The CDR3 nucleotides read TGTGCCAGCAGCCCTAGCTTAGGGACAGCCACAGATACGCAGTATTTT. Translation: CASSPSLGTATDTQYF.